Detailed here is one TCR beta chain. The sample is drawn from a study of blood T cell repertoires in COVID-19. About the study: PBMCs, B-cell-depleted T cells, or T cells were the source of the cDNA or gDNA that made up the material.

Authors' analysis steps: Researchers report that nucleated cell counts were estimated from reference gene primer amplification. The table came from immunoSEQ multiplex PCR; TCRdb's copy has only in-frame clones and leaves some out. That table furnishes V, J and clone size, whereas the DNA furnished D and trimming. The sample consists of 200,000 to 250,000 clones, more than 75% of them appearing once. Sequencing was carried out using peripheral blood. This clonotype originated in a woman in her twenties or thirties who had recovered from COVID-19.

The CDR3, as DNA: TGTGCCAGCAGCCAAGATCTTGTAGGGGGTCGGGGCTACACCTTC. It yields the protein CASSQDLVGGRGYTF. The J gene is TRBJ1-2, the V gene TRBV14; tentative D call: TRBD1 (6 bases). Trimming stripped 0 bases from V and 8 bases from J, with 16 bases between. The CDR3 runs to 15 residues. Germline V gene data show CDR1 as SGHDN and CDR2 as FVKESK.